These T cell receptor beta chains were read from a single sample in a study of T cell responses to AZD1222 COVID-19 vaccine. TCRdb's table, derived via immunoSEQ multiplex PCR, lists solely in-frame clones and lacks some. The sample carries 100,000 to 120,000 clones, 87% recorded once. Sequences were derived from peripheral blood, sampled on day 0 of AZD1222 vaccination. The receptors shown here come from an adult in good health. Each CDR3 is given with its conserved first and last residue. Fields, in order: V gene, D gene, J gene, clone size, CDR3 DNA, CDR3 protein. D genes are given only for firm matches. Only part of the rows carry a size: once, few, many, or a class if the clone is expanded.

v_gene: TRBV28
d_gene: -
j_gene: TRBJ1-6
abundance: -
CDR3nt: TGTGCCAGCAGTTACGGGTATAATTCACCCCTCCACTTT
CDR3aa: CASSYGYNSPLHF

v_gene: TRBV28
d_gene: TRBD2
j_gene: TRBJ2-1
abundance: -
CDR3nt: TGTGCCAGCAGTTTGACGACTAGCGGGGGGGCCCATGAGCAGTTCTTC
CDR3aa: CASSLTTSGGAHEQFF

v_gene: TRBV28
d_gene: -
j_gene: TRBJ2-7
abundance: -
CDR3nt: TGTGCCAGCAGTTCGAAAGGGTATAGTTCCTACGAGCAGTACTTC
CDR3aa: CASSSKGYSSYEQYF

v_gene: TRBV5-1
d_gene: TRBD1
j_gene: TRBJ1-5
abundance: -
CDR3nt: TGCGCCAGCAGCTTGGGAACAACAGGGGCGAGCCAGCCCCAGCATTTT
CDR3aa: CASSLGTTGASQPQHF

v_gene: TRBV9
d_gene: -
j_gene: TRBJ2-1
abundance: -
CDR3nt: TGTGCCAGCAGCGCAACTAACGGAGTATTAGGGGGGAATGAGCAGTTCTTC
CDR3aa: CASSATNGVLGGNEQFF

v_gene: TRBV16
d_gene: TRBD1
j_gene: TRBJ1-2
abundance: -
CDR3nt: TGTGCCAGCAGCCAAGGACAGGGCTATGGCTACACCTTC
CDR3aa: CASSQGQGYGYTF

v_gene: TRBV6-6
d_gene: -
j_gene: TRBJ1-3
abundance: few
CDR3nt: TGTGCCAGCAGGGACAGCAAGTCTGGAAACACCATATATTTT
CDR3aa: CASRDSKSGNTIYF

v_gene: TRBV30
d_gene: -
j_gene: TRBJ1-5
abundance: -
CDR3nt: TGTGCCTGGAGTTTATTGGGGTCAAGTCAGCCCCAGCATTTT
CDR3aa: CAWSLLGSSQPQHF

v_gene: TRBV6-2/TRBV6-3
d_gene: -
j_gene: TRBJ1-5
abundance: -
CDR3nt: TGTGCCAGCAGTTACTCGGGCCCGCCCAATCAGCCCCAGCATTTT
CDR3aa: CASSYSGPPNQPQHF

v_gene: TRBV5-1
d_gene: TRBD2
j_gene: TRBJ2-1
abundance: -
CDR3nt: TGCGCCAGCAGCTCAATACTAGCGGGAAACGATGAGCAGTTCTTC
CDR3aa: CASSSILAGNDEQFF

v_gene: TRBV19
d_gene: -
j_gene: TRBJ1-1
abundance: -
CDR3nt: TGTGCCAGTAGTTCTCAGGGGCCCGGGGCTGAAGCTTTCTTT
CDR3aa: CASSSQGPGAEAFF

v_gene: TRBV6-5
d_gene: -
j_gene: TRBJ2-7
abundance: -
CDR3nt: TGTGCCAGCAGTTACTCGAGAAGGGGGGAATCCTACGAGCAGTACTTC
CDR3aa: CASSYSRRGESYEQYF

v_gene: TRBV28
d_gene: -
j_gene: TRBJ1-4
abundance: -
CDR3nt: TGTGCCAGCAGTTCCCCGGGAGGGAACGGGAATGAAAAACTGTTTTTT
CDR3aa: CASSSPGGNGNEKLFF

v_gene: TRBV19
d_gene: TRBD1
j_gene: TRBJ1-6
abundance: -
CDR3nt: TGTGCCAGTAGTGCGGACAGGGATTCACCCCTCCACTTT
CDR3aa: CASSADRDSPLHF

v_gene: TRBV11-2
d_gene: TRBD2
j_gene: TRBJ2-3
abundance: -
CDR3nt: TGTGCCAGCAGCTTGGGACTAGCGGGGTACACAGATACGCAGTATTTT
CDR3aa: CASSLGLAGYTDTQYF